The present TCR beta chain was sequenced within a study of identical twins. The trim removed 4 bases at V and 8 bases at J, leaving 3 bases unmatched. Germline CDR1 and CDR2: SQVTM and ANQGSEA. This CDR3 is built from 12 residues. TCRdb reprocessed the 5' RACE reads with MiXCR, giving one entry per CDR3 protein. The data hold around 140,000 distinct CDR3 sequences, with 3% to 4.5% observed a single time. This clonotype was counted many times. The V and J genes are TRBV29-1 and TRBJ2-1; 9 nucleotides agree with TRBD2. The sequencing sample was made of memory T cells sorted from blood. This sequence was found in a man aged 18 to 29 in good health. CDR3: CSVVREGHEQFF. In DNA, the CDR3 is TGCAGCGTTGTGCGGGAGGGGCATGAGCAGTTCTTC.